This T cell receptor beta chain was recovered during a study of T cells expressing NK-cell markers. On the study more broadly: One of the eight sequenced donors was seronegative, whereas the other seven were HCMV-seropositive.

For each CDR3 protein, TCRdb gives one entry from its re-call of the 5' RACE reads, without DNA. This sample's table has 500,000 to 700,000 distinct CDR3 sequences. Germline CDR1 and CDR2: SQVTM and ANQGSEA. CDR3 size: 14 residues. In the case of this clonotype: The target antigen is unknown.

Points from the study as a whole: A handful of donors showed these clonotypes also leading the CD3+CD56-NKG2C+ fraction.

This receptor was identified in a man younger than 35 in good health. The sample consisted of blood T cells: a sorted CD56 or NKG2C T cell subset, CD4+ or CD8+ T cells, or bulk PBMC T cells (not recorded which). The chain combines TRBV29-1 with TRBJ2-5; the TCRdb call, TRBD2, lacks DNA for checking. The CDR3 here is CSVERINSGETQYF.